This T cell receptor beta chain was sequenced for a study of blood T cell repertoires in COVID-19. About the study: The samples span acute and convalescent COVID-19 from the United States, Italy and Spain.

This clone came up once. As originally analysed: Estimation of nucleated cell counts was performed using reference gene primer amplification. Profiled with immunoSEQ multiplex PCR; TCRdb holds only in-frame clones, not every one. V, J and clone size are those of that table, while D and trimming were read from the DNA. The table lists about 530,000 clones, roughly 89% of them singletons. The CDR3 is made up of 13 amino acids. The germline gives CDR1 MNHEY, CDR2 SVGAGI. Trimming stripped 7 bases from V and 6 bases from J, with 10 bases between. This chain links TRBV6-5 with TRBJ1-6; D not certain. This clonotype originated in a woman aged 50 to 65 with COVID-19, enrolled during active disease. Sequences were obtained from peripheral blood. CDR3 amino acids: CASNRGFNSPLHF. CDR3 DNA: TGTGCCAGCAATCGGGGATTTAATTCACCCCTCCACTTT.